The 28 T cell receptor beta chains in this list originate from one sample, sequenced in a study of cytomegalovirus exposure and HLA in healthy donors. 13 Jbeta primers and 60 Vbeta primers were used for the PCR. Sequencing was performed with immunoSEQ multiplex PCR; in TCRdb, only in-frame clones are kept and a portion is missing. Of some 120,000 clones in the sample, around 81% were seen once. The sequencing input was PBMCs. Receptors originate from a young woman in good health and CMV-seronegative.

The gene calls are TRBV27 and TRBJ2-5; TRBD2 matches 12 bases. In germline, CDR1 is MNHEY, CDR2 SMNVEV (reference sequence). The CDR3 totals 17 residues. The trim removed 0 bases at V and 5 bases at J, leaving 7 bases unmatched. CDR3 DNA sequence: TGTGCCAGCAGTTTATCGCCTAGCGGGAGGGCCGGGGAGACCCAGTACTTC. This translates into CASSLSPSGRAGETQYF.

The chain recombines TRBV6-5 with TRBJ2-7; 7 positions match TRBD1. The CDR3 extends over 14 amino acids. Germline V CDR1 and CDR2: MNHEY, SVGAGI. Unmatched junction bases numbered 6, after V lost 7 bases and J lost 0 bases. For the CDR3, the DNA is TGTGCCAGCAAAGAGGGACAGCACTCCTACGAGCAGTACTTC. Encoded protein: CASKEGQHSYEQYF.

The chain is built from TRBV15 and TRBJ2-1; TRBD1 is a possible D gene (6 bases). Trimming pared 0 bases from V and 0 bases from J, leaving 18 bases between. Per germline, CDR1 LNHNV and CDR2 YYDKDF (reference sequence). CDR3 size: 19 residues. In DNA, the CDR3 is TGTGCCACCAGCAGAGAGCCCCCCCGACTGGACAGCTCCTACAATGAGCAGTTCTTC. Amino acids: CATSREPPRLDSSYNEQFF.

This clone was observed a handful of times. V usage is TRBV5-1 and J usage is TRBJ1-1, with TRBD1 matching over 7 bases. V lost 3 bases and J lost 0; bases outside the gene matches: 2. The germline CDR1 and CDR2 sequences are SGHRS and YFSETQ. This CDR3 contains 14 residues. DNA for the CDR3: TGCGCCAGCAGCTCGACAGGGATGAACACTGAAGCTTTCTTT. Its translation is CASSSTGMNTEAFF.

This clone was picked up one time. The chain uses TRBV5-1 and TRBJ2-3; 7 bases agree with TRBD2. Trimming cost V 4 bases and J 0 bases; bases outside gene matches: 8. Germline CDR1 reads SGHRS; CDR2 reads YFSETQ. The CDR3 totals 16 residues. CDR3 in amino acids: CASSVSPGLSTDTQYF. In DNA form, the CDR3 reads TGCGCCAGCAGCGTAAGCCCGGGACTAAGCACAGATACGCAGTATTTT.

This clone has a single count. CDR3 nucleotides: TGTGCCAGCAGCCAAGCTACTGCGGGAGTGGGGGATACGCAGTATTTT. Translation gives CASSQATAGVGDTQYF. This rearrangement joins TRBV4-2 to TRBJ2-3; the match to TRBD2 covers 7 bases. The CDR3 length is 16 residues. Germline-derived CDR1 and CDR2 are LGHNA and YNFKEQ. Germline trimming cut 1 base from V and 6 bases from J; bases unmatched to any gene: 10.

With regard to this clone: The junction differs from germline at one of its ends, possibly a read error. The V call is TRBV5-1, the J call TRBJ2-3; D call uncertain. The CDR3 is 12 amino acids. CDR1 and CDR2 from the germline V gene are SGHRS and YFSETQ. Here the CDR3 DNA reads TGCGCCAGCGGCTTGACATGGGATACGCAGTATTTT. Encoded protein: CASGLTWDTQYF. The full variable domain, completed using reference TRBV5-1 and TRBJ2-3, is KAGVTQTPRYLIKTRGQQVTLSCSPISGHRSVSWYQQTPGQGLQFLFEYFSETQRNKGNFPGRFSGRQFSNSRSEMNVSTLELGDSALYLCASGLTWDTQYFGPGTRLTVL.

This clone was recorded only once. The chain uses TRBV25-1 and TRBJ1-2; the D gene is possibly TRBD1 (6 bases). V was pared by 0 bases and J by 2 bases, with 10 bases between. The germline gives CDR1 MGHDK, CDR2 SYGVNS. The CDR3 covers 15 residues. The CDR3 sequence: CASSEYAGENYGYTF. CDR3 coding DNA: TGTGCCAGCAGTGAATATGCAGGGGAGAACTATGGCTACACCTTC.

Turning to this clone: The junction differs from germline at one of its ends, possibly a read error. The rearrangement joins TRBV7-9 to TRBJ1-1; D is possibly TRBD1 (5 bases). Germline V lookup: CDR1 SEHNR, CDR2 FQNEAQ (reference sequence). This CDR3 region has 11 residues. The CDR3 loop reads CSSSSGPAAFF. The DNA for the CDR3 is TGTTCCAGCAGCTCAGGGCCTGCGGCTTTCTTT.

For the CDR3, the DNA is TGTGCCAGCTCACCGGACCTAGCGGGGTCCTACGAGCAGTACTTC. Translating gives CASSPDLAGSYEQYF. The chain recombines TRBV18 with TRBJ2-7; TRBD2 matches at 9 bases. After removal of 3 bases from V and 1 base from J, the junction contained 4 bases not matched to a gene. This CDR3 is 15 amino acids long. Germline CDR1 is KGHSH and CDR2 is LQKENI.

The rearrangement joins TRBV6-5 to TRBJ1-3; maybe TRBD1 (5 bases). This CDR3 region has 16 residues. Trimming took 0 bases from V and 2 from J, leaving 11 bases between them. The V gene's germline CDR1 is MNHEY and CDR2 SVGAGI. CDR3 in amino acids: CASSYSTPGTGNTIYF. As DNA, the CDR3 is TGTGCCAGCAGTTACTCGACCCCAGGGACTGGAAACACCATATATTTT.

The chain employs TRBV5-6 and TRBJ2-1; D may be TRBD1 (6 bases). Trimming cost V 7 bases and J 2 bases, with 16 bases left between them. This CDR3 contains 15 residues. Germline CDR1 SGHDT, CDR2 YYEEEE. CDR3 amino acids: CASSTGILTYNEQFF. DNA of the CDR3: TGTGCCAGCTCAACAGGGATCTTAACCTACAATGAGCAGTTCTTC.

The V call is TRBV11-2, the J call TRBJ2-7, with 7 bases that match TRBD2. V lost 0 bases to trimming and J lost 1 base; unmatched junction nucleotides: 15. Germline CDR1 reads SGHAT; CDR2 reads FQNNGV. The length of the CDR3 is 19 residues. CDR3 protein: CASSLDRKRENGWSYEQYF. For the CDR3, the DNA is TGTGCCAGCAGCTTAGATCGGAAGCGGGAAAATGGCTGGTCCTACGAGCAGTACTTC.

The chain is built from TRBV19 and TRBJ1-3, with D tentatively TRBD1 (5 bases). Germline V gene lookup returns CDR1 LNHDA and CDR2 SQIVND (reference sequence). Trimming pared 10 bases from V and 3 bases from J, leaving 13 bases between. This CDR3 is built from 13 residues. The CDR3 sequence: CATRRGFGNTIYF. Written as DNA, the CDR3 is TGTGCCACCCGACGGGGGTTTGGAAACACCATATATTTT. Full variable domain (rest looked up from reference TRBV19 and TRBJ1-3): DGGITQSPKYLFRKEGQNVTLSCEQNLNHDAMYWYRQDPGQGLRLIYYSQIVNDFQKGDIAEGYSVSREKKESFPLTVTSAQKNPTAFYLCATRRGFGNTIYFGEGSWLTVV.

This chain links TRBV10-3 with TRBJ2-1; 7 bases match TRBD1. Per germline, CDR1 ENHRY and CDR2 SYGVKD. Trimming removed 3 bases from V and 7 bases from J; junction bases left unmatched: 12. The CDR3 contains 16 residues. The CDR3 here is CAISEQTGKTFNEQFF. The CDR3 region has the DNA TGTGCCATCAGTGAACAGACAGGGAAGACCTTTAATGAGCAGTTCTTC.

The V gene is TRBV2, the J gene TRBJ1-4; TRBD1 might be the D (6 bases). The CDR3 spans 12 residues. The V gene's germline CDR1 is SNHLY and CDR2 FYNNEI. The V end lost 6 bases, the J end lost 6 bases, and 8 bases lay between the germline ends. The CDR3 DNA reads TGTGCCAGCAGCCGGACAGATGAAAAACTGTTTTTT. Protein sequence: CASSRTDEKLFF.

To note about this clone: This same CDR3 is encoded by further DNA sequences in the sample. The chain uses TRBV7-7 and TRBJ2-2, with TRBD1 as a possible D gene (7 bases). CDR1 and CDR2 (germline): SSHAT, FNYEAQ (reference sequence). The CDR3 is 14 amino acids. For the CDR3, the DNA is TGTGCTAGTAGCTTAGCGGAGGGGGCGTGGGAGCTGTTTTTT. Translated, it gives CASSLAEGAWELFF.

J is TRBJ2-7 and V is TRBV27; 7 nucleotides align to TRBD1. V shed 5 bases and J 4 bases; nucleotides not matched to a gene: 8. This CDR3 region has 14 residues. Looked up from germline, CDR1 is MNHEY and CDR2 is SMNVEV (reference sequence). The CDR3 coding sequence is TGTGCCAGCAGTATTCCCGGGACAGAGTACGAGCAGTACTTC. This codes for CASSIPGTEYEQYF.

The J gene is TRBJ2-7, the V gene TRBV27, with 11 positions matching TRBD2. The CDR3 runs 15 residues. The germline V gene encodes CDR1 MNHEY and CDR2 SMNVEV (reference sequence). Trimming removed 6 bases from V and 3 bases from J; junction bases left unmatched: 7. CDR3 bases: TGTGCCAGCAGCTACTCACTAGCGGGAGTCTACGAGCAGTACTTC. The encoded protein is CASSYSLAGVYEQYF.

This clone was recorded a few times. The rearrangement uses TRBV10-3 and TRBJ2-7; perhaps TRBD1 as D (6 bases). V was shortened by 4 bases and J by 0 bases, with 22 bases between the two germline ends. The CDR3 covers 18 residues. Germline values: CDR1 ENHRY, CDR2 SYGVKD. The DNA of the CDR3 is TGTGCCATCAGTGGCACTTCTCTCGGGACACTACACTCCTACGAGCAGTACTTC. Translating gives CAISGTSLGTLHSYEQYF.

The CDR3 sequence: CASSLGPNPGNQPQHF. The DNA for the CDR3 is TGTGCCAGCAGCTTAGGGCCAAATCCAGGAAATCAGCCCCAGCATTTT. The rearrangement joins TRBV7-8 to TRBJ1-5, with no clear D. Per the germline V gene, CDR1 is SGHVS and CDR2 is FQNEAQ. The CDR3 is 16 amino acids. The V gene lost 1 base and the J gene lost 4 bases, with 14 bases spanning the gap.

The V and J genes are TRBV5-1 and TRBJ2-5, with 10 bases matching TRBD1. The J call is in doubt because the DNA end fits TRBJ2-7 better. This CDR3 region has 14 residues. In germline, CDR1 is SGHRS, CDR2 YFSETQ. CDR3 amino acids: CASSLGTGAYEQYF. The CDR3 DNA reads TGCGCCAGCAGCCTTGGGACAGGGGCCTACGAGCAGTACTTC.

The rearrangement links TRBV25-1 to TRBJ1-5; TRBD1 aligns across 7 bases. CDR3 length: 15 residues. The germline V gene encodes CDR1 MGHDK and CDR2 SYGVNS. The V and J ends lost 5 bases and 3 bases, in that order; junction bases with no gene match: 7. The CDR3: CASSPSDRANQPQHF. For the CDR3, the DNA is TGTGCCAGCAGTCCCTCCGACAGGGCCAATCAGCCCCAGCATTTT.

This rearrangement joins TRBV5-1 to TRBJ2-1; TRBD2 aligns across 8 bases. Looked up from germline, CDR1 is SGHRS and CDR2 is YFSETQ. V was clipped by 0 bases and J by 5 bases; unmatched bases: 4. The CDR3 has 15 residues. The CDR3 DNA is TGCGCCAGCAGCTTGGTAGCGGGATCGCACAATGAGCAGTTCTTC. Protein sequence: CASSLVAGSHNEQFF.

The chain has TRBV11-2 and TRBJ2-1; 11 bases map to TRBD2. V shed 5 bases and J 10 bases; nucleotides not matched to a gene: 7. The V gene's germline CDR1 is SGHAT and CDR2 FQNNGV. The CDR3 is made up of 14 amino acids. The CDR3 DNA is TGTGCCAGCAGCATAGGACTAGCGGGCTACGAGCAGTTCTTC. This encodes CASSIGLAGYEQFF.

This clone appeared a few times. The chain is built from TRBV28 and TRBJ2-7; 7 bases fit TRBD2. Germline CDR1 and CDR2: MDHEN and SYDVKM. This CDR3 contains 13 residues. Trimming at V came to 5 bases and at J to 4 bases, leaving 5 bases not matched to a gene. CDR3 bases: TGTGCCAGCAGTCCCGGACTAGGGTACGAGCAGTACTTC. This encodes CASSPGLGYEQYF.

The chain carries TRBV19 and TRBJ1-1, with 7 bases matching TRBD1. There are 15 residues in the CDR3. Losses at the gene ends were 3 bases for V and 4 bases for J; bases not matched to a gene: 8. CDR1 is LNHDA and CDR2 is SQIVND in the germline V gene (reference sequence). The CDR3 DNA reads TGTGCCAGTAGTATCGGGGACGACAGGGCCACTGAAGCTTTCTTT. Its protein is CASSIGDDRATEAFF.

This chain connects TRBV27 to TRBJ2-7; D is ambiguous. The CDR3 is made up of 15 amino acids. Looked up from germline, CDR1 is MNHEY and CDR2 is SMNVEV (reference sequence). The V end lost 0 bases, the J end lost 2 bases, and 11 bases lay between the germline ends. CDR3 loop: CASSLSRPATYEQYF. DNA for the CDR3: TGTGCCAGCAGTTTATCGAGGCCAGCAACCTACGAGCAGTACTTC.